The next 32 T cell receptor beta chains were all read from a single sample in a study of blood T cell repertoires in COVID-19. Sequencing used immunoSEQ multiplex PCR; TCRdb keeps in-frame clones, though not all of them. The sample shows 60,000 to 80,000 clones, more than 70% of them seen only once. The sequenced material came from peripheral blood. These receptors were collected from a man in his fifties with active COVID-19.

V gene TRBV6-5 combines with J gene TRBJ2-7; no definite D call. This CDR3 contains 12 residues. The germline CDR1 and CDR2 sequences are MNHEY and SVGAGI. V lost 6 bases to trimming and J lost 4 bases, with 10 bases between them. CDR3 nucleotides: TGTGCCAGCAGCCCCTCGGTTTACGAGCAGTACTTC. Its protein is CASSPSVYEQYF.

The chain uses TRBV14 and TRBJ1-5; D is unclear. Per the germline V gene, CDR1 is SGHDN and CDR2 is FVKESK. The germline V and J ends were trimmed by 0 bases and 0 bases, with 12 bases remaining between them. The CDR3 is 17 residues long. CDR3 DNA: TGTGCCAGCAGCCAAGATCCGACGGGTAATAGCAATCAGCCCCAGCATTTT. It encodes CASSQDPTGNSNQPQHF.

J is TRBJ2-6 and V is TRBV5-4; D perhaps matches TRBD1 (5 bases). The CDR3 sequence is 16 residues long. From germline, CDR1 is SGHNT and CDR2 YYREEE (reference sequence). V was pared by 4 bases and J by 3 bases, with 14 bases between. As DNA, the CDR3 is TGTGCCAGCAGCCAGACAGTGACTCTTGGGGCCAACGTCCTGACTTTC. It is translated as CASSQTVTLGANVLTF.

This rearrangement joins TRBV2 to TRBJ2-3, with D uncertain. This CDR3 spans 17 amino acids. The V end lost 2 bases, the J end lost 5 bases, and 20 bases lay between the germline ends. Germline CDR1 is SNHLY and CDR2 is FYNNEI. The DNA for the CDR3 is TGTGCCAGCAGTGAACCCACCCCCCTACGCGTTGGAGATACGCAGTATTTT. Residues: CASSEPTPLRVGDTQYF.

V usage is TRBV6-5 and J usage is TRBJ1-6; possibly TRBD1 for D (6 bases). CDR1 is MNHEY and CDR2 is SVGAGI in the germline V gene. This CDR3 has 14 residues. V was cut by 8 bases and J by 7 bases, with 15 bases left in between. The CDR3 DNA follows: TGTGCCAGCGAATGGACAGCGAGGAATTCACCCCTCCACTTT. This sequence encodes CASEWTARNSPLHF.

This clone turned up a few times. This rearrangement joins TRBV14 to TRBJ2-1; D remains unclear. Germline lookup yields CDR1 SGHDN and CDR2 FVKESK. The CDR3 is 14 residues long. The V end lost 1 base, the J end lost 4 bases, and 8 bases lay between the germline ends. The CDR3 DNA reads as TGTGCCAGCAGCCAAGGCAGGATTTACAATGAGCAGTTCTTC. This gives the protein CASSQGRIYNEQFF.

The chain recombines TRBV19 with TRBJ1-1; D is possibly TRBD1 (5 bases). V was trimmed by 6 bases and J by 1 base, leaving 30 bases between them. The germline gives CDR1 LNHDA, CDR2 SQIVND (reference sequence). The CDR3 is made up of 20 amino acids. Here the CDR3 DNA reads TGTGCCAGTAGGGGGGGGAGCCGGGCCACGCTAAAAACCAGGAACACTGAAGCTTTCTTT. Its translation: CASRGGSRATLKTRNTEAFF.

This chain links TRBV19 with TRBJ1-2; TRBD1 might be the D (5 bases). Germline CDR1 is LNHDA and CDR2 is SQIVND (reference sequence). The CDR3 runs to 15 residues. V was clipped by 3 bases and J by 2 bases, with 13 bases between them. The CDR3 protein is CASSISLGENYGYTF. The CDR3 bases are TGTGCCAGTAGTATTAGTCTAGGGGAAAACTATGGCTACACCTTC.

V gene TRBV11-2 combines with J gene TRBJ2-7; tentatively, D is TRBD1 (6 bases). Germline values: CDR1 SGHAT, CDR2 FQNNGV. V shed 5 bases and J shed 1 base, with 15 bases lying between them. The CDR3 is 15 residues long. In DNA form, the CDR3 reads TGTGCCAGCAGCCTGGACAGCCTTTATTCCTACGAGCAGTACTTC. This translates into CASSLDSLYSYEQYF.

The rearrangement links TRBV5-1 to TRBJ1-1; 12 bases match TRBD1. Trimming took 2 bases from V and 4 from J; bases not matched to a gene: 3. The CDR3 spans 15 residues. Germline V CDR1 and CDR2: SGHRS, YFSETQ. CDR3 loop: CASSFGTGGITEAFF. CDR3 sequence (DNA): TGCGCCAGCAGCTTTGGGACAGGGGGCATCACTGAAGCTTTCTTT. The variable domain in full, completed from reference TRBV5-1 and TRBJ1-1, reads KAGVTQTPRYLIKTRGQQVTLSCSPISGHRSVSWYQQTPGQGLQFLFEYFSETQRNKGNFPGRFSGRQFSNSRSEMNVSTLELGDSALYLCASSFGTGGITEAFFGQGTRLTVV.

CDR3 in amino acids: CATGAGPEQFF. The CDR3 nucleotides are TGTGCCACGGGCGCAGGGCCCGAGCAGTTCTTC. The chain recombines TRBV24-1 with TRBJ2-1, with TRBD1 as a possible D gene (5 bases). The V end lost 10 bases, the J end lost 10 bases, and 13 bases lay between the germline ends. CDR1 and CDR2 from the germline V gene are KGHDR and SFDVKD. CDR3 length equals 11 residues.

The CDR3 nucleotides are TGTGCCAGCAGCCCCCGGGTAGCGGTATACAATGAGCAGTTCTTC. This codes for CASSPRVAVYNEQFF. The chain combines TRBV5-5 with TRBJ2-1, with D possibly TRBD2 on 6 matching bases. Germline-derived CDR1 and CDR2 are SGHKS and YYEKEE (reference sequence). V lost 4 bases to trimming and J lost 4 bases, with 15 bases between them. The CDR3 sequence is 15 residues long. Full variable domain (outside the CDR3, taken from reference TRBV5-5 and TRBJ2-1): DAGVTQSPTHLIKTRGQQVTLRCSPISGHKSVSWYQQVLGQGPQFIFQYYEKEERGRGNFPDRFSARQFPNYSSELNVNALLLGDSALYLCASSPRVAVYNEQFFGPGTRLTVL.

CDR3 residues: CASSYGTGSYEQYF. Here the CDR3 DNA reads TGTGCCAGCAGTTACGGGACAGGGAGCTACGAGCAGTACTTC. J is TRBJ2-7 and V is TRBV27; 9 nucleotides agree with TRBD1. The CDR3 is 14 amino acids. V gave up 4 bases and J gave up 3 bases; unmatched junction bases: 4. The V gene's germline CDR1 is MNHEY and CDR2 SMNVEV (reference sequence).

CDR3: CASRLRQGVNQPQHF. DNA for the CDR3: TGTGCAAGTCGCTTAAGGCAGGGGGTCAATCAGCCCCAGCATTTT. The chain uses TRBV12-2 and TRBJ1-5; the DNA was not used to check the table's D call, TRBD1. TRBV12-2 is described as a pseudogene. The CDR3 loop spans 15 amino acids.

J is TRBJ2-1 and V is TRBV13, with TRBD2 matching over 8 bases. The trim removed 5 bases at V and 3 bases at J, leaving 9 bases unmatched. CDR1 is PRHDT and CDR2 is FYEKMQ in the germline V gene (reference sequence). This CDR3 is 16 amino acids long. This CDR3 reads CASSGGLDQDYNEQFF. In DNA, the CDR3 is TGTGCCAGCAGCGGGGGACTAGACCAAGACTACAATGAGCAGTTCTTC.

This clone has a single count. V usage is TRBV6-6 and J usage is TRBJ2-7; 7 bases fit TRBD1. This CDR3 is 14 amino acids long. Germline lookup yields CDR1 MNHNY and CDR2 SVGAGI (reference sequence). J was trimmed by 3 bases and V by 6 bases; bases with no gene match: 8. The CDR3 DNA reads as TGTGCCAGCAGCGGGACAGTGGTGTTCTACGAGCAGTACTTC. This gives the protein CASSGTVVFYEQYF.

DNA for the CDR3: TGTGCCAGCACCAGATGGACTAGCGGGGGGGCGCTGGAGACCCAGTACTTC. Translation gives CASTRWTSGGALETQYF. V gene TRBV7-9 combines with J gene TRBJ2-5; 15 nucleotides line up with TRBD2. The CDR3 length is 17 residues. The V and J ends lost 7 bases and 5 bases, in that order; junction bases with no gene match: 11. CDR1 and CDR2 from the germline V gene are SEHNR and FQNEAQ (reference sequence).

This rearrangement joins TRBV5-1 to TRBJ2-3, with 9 bases that match TRBD2. The CDR3 consists of 16 residues. J gave up 3 bases and V 1 base, and 6 bases lay outside the gene matches. Germline-derived CDR1 and CDR2 are SGHRS and YFSETQ. The CDR3 sequence: CASSLQLAGPTDTQYF. In DNA form, the CDR3 reads TGCGCCAGCAGCTTGCAGCTAGCGGGACCGACAGATACGCAGTATTTT.

The J gene is TRBJ1-1, the V gene TRBV6-2 or TRBV6-3; D is unresolved. CDR1 MNHEY and CDR2 SVGEGT come from the germline V gene. There are 15 residues in the CDR3. The V end was cut by 2 bases, the J end by 2 bases, with 12 bases between. CDR3 residues: CASSYGEGSNTEAFF. Written as DNA, the CDR3 is TGTGCCAGCAGTTACGGTGAGGGCTCAAACACTGAAGCTTTCTTT.

J is TRBJ2-7 and V is TRBV7-2; D ambiguous. CDR3 length: 14 amino acids. Per the germline V gene, CDR1 is SGHTA and CDR2 is FQGNSA. V was cut by 3 bases and J by 2 bases, with 11 bases left in between. This CDR3 reads CASSFEAAPYEQYF. The CDR3 bases are TGTGCCAGCAGCTTTGAGGCAGCGCCCTACGAGCAGTACTTC.

V gene TRBV6-5 combines with J gene TRBJ1-2; 9 bases are shared with TRBD1. The CDR3 loop spans 15 amino acids. Germline V gene data show CDR1 as MNHEY and CDR2 as SVGAGI. With V trimmed by 2 bases and J by 4 bases, 5 bases remained unmatched. For the CDR3, the DNA is TGTGCCAGCAGTTACACAGGGGGCGTCGTCTATGGCTACACCTTC. It yields the protein CASSYTGGVVYGYTF.

The chain recombines TRBV7-2 with TRBJ1-5, with TRBD1 matching over 8 bases. Trimming took 1 base from V and 12 from J; bases not matched to a gene: 5. The CDR3 extends over 13 amino acids. Germline assignment: CDR1 SGHTA and CDR2 FQGNSA. CDR3 in DNA: TGTGCCAGCAGCTTAGGGACAGGGAGGATCCAGCATTTT. Its protein product is CASSLGTGRIQHF.

This chain connects TRBV10-3 to TRBJ1-2; no definite D call. CDR1 and CDR2 from the germline V gene are ENHRY and SYGVKD. This CDR3 region has 15 residues. Trimming took 2 bases from V and 3 from J, leaving 13 bases between them. The CDR3 sequence: CAISEGTGADYGYTF. The DNA for the CDR3 is TGTGCCATCAGTGAGGGAACGGGAGCGGACTATGGCTACACCTTC.

V gene TRBV15 combines with J gene TRBJ2-3; tentatively, D is TRBD2 (7 bases). V lost 1 base and J lost 2, with 19 bases in between. The CDR3 sequence is 18 residues long. Germline CDR1 LNHNV, CDR2 YYDKDF (reference sequence). The CDR3 DNA reads as TGTGCCACCAGCAGAGCGTCGTGGCGGGGGCCCCTCACAGATACGCAGTATTTT. It codes for CATSRASWRGPLTDTQYF.

The rearrangement links TRBV18 to TRBJ2-2; possible D gene TRBD1, 5 bases. The V end lost 11 bases, the J end lost 2 bases, and 15 bases lay between the germline ends. This CDR3 comprises 14 residues. The germline V gene encodes CDR1 KGHSH and CDR2 LQKENI. CDR3 coding DNA: TGTGCCGGCCAGGGATCGATCAACACCGGGGAGCTGTTTTTT. Protein sequence: CAGQGSINTGELFF.

This chain links TRBV12-5 with TRBJ2-5; 10 positions agree with TRBD1. The J segment lost 4 bases and the V segment lost 5 bases, leaving 4 bases of the junction unmatched. CDR1 is LGHNT and CDR2 is FRNRAP in the germline V gene. The CDR3 length is 14 residues. Here the CDR3 DNA reads TGTGCTAGTGGTCAGGGACAGGGGAGAGAGACCCAGTACTTC. This codes for CASGQGQGRETQYF.

The chain combines TRBV6-2 or TRBV6-3 with TRBJ2-3; D is possibly TRBD2 (6 bases). The CDR3 is made up of 16 amino acids. V lost 2 bases to trimming and J lost 2 bases, with 14 bases between them. Germline lookup yields CDR1 MNHEY and CDR2 SVGEGT. In nucleotides, the CDR3 is TGTGCCAGCAGTTACGCGGGGCACGGTAACACAGATACGCAGTATTTT. Translating gives CASSYAGHGNTDTQYF.

The V call is TRBV6-5, the J call TRBJ1-2, with D perhaps matching TRBD1 (6 bases). V lost 7 bases, J lost 5 bases, and 14 bases lay in between. The CDR3 consists of 13 residues. In germline, CDR1 is MNHEY, CDR2 SVGAGI. DNA for the CDR3: TGTGCCAGCACCTTAACGGGACAATATGGCTACACCTTC. Translating it yields CASTLTGQYGYTF.

This clone was seen once. The chain recombines TRBV6-5 with TRBJ1-2, with TRBD1 matching over 8 bases. Germline V CDR1 and CDR2: MNHEY, SVGAGI. With V trimmed by 0 bases and J by 6 bases, 6 bases remained unmatched. This CDR3 spans 15 amino acids. The CDR3 loop is CASSYSRQGLHGYTF. The CDR3 DNA follows: TGTGCCAGCAGTTACTCGAGACAGGGGTTGCATGGCTACACCTTC.

As regards this clone: A read error may account for a junction end that differs from germline. The V call is TRBV6-5, the J call TRBJ1-2; D uncertain. CDR1 is MNHEY, CDR2 SVGAGI, per germline. CDR3 size: 13 residues. The CDR3 DNA is TGTGCCAGCAGTTACGTCATTAACTATGGCCACACCTTC. As protein: CASSYVINYGHTF.

The V gene is TRBV6-2 or TRBV6-3, the J gene TRBJ1-2; a weak D match, TRBD1 (5 bases). With 0 bases removed from V and 4 bases from J, the gap between germline ends came to 6 bases. Germline CDR1 reads MNHEY; CDR2 reads SVGEGT. The CDR3 is 13 amino acids. The CDR3 sequence: CASSYSTGYGYTF. CDR3 DNA sequence: TGTGCCAGCAGTTACTCAACAGGCTATGGCTACACCTTC.

The V and J genes are TRBV6-2 or TRBV6-3 and TRBJ1-5; a possible D gene is TRBD1 (5 bases). The germline CDR1 and CDR2 sequences are MNHEY and SVGEGT. Trimming took 0 bases from V and 7 from J, leaving 13 bases between them. The CDR3 sequence is 15 residues long. Written as DNA, the CDR3 is TGTGCCAGCAGTTACTCTGGGGGGAACGGCCAGCCCCAGCATTTT. It codes for CASSYSGGNGQPQHF.